There are a few counts of the clone carrying this TCR beta chain. This sample is part of a study of T cell repertoires in cytomegalovirus infection. Germline V gene data show CDR1 as MNHNY and CDR2 as SVGAGI (reference sequence). V shed 2 bases, J shed 7 bases, and the junction held 4 bases outside the gene matches. The CDR3 consists of 15 residues. Each CDR3 protein is one row after TCRdb ran MiXCR on the reads. The table records a few hundred thousand distinct CDR3 sequences, roughly an eighth of them present only once. This receptor was obtained from a human donor in good health (CMV status not recorded). Some clones in this sample may be carry-over from other donors' samples. J is TRBJ2-3 and V is TRBV6-6; 12 bases match TRBD1. The sample consisted of PBMCs. In nucleotides, the CDR3 is TGTGCCAGCAGTTACCGGGACAGGGGGCACTATACGCAGTATTTT. Its protein is CASSYRDRGHYTQYF.